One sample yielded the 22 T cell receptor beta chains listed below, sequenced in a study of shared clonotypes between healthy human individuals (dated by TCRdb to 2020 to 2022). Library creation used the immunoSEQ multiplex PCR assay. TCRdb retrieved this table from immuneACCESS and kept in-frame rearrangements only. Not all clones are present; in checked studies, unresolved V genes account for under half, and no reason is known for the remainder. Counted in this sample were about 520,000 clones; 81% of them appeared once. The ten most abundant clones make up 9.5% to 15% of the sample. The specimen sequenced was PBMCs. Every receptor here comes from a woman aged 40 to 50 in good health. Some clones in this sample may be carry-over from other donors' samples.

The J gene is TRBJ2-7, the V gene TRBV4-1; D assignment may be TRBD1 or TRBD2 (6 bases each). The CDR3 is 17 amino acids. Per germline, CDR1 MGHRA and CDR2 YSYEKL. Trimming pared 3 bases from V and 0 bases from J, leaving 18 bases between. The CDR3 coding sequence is TGCGCCAGCAGCCAGGGGCTGGGGGGCTCACCCTCCTACGAGCAGTACTTC. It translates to CASSQGLGGSPSYEQYF.

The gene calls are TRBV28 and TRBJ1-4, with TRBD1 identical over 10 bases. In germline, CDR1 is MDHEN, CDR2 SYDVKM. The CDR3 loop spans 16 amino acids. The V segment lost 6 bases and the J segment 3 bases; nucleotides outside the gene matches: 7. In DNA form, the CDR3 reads TGTGCCAGCAGCCCGGGGACAGGGGCCGCTAATGAAAAACTGTTTTTT. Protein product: CASSPGTGAANEKLFF.

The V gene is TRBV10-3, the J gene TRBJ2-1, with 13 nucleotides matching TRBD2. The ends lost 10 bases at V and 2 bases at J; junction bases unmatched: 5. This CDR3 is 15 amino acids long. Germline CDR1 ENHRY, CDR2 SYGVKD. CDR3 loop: CASGTSGKAYNEQFF. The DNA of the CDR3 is TGTGCCAGCGGGACTAGCGGGAAAGCCTACAATGAGCAGTTCTTC.

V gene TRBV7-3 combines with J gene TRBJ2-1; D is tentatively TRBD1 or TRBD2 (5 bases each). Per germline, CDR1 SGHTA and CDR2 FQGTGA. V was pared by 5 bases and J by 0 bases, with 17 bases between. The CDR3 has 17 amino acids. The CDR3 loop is CASSPQGAVSSYNEQFF. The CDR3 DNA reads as TGTGCCAGCAGCCCCCAGGGAGCGGTAAGCTCCTACAATGAGCAGTTCTTC.

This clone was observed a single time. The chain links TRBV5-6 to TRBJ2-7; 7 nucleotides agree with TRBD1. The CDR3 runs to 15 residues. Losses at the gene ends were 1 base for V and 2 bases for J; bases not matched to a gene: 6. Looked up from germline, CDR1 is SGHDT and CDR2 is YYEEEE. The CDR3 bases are TGTGCCAGCAGCTTGAGTTGGCAGGGGGCCTACGAGCAGTACTTC. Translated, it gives CASSLSWQGAYEQYF.

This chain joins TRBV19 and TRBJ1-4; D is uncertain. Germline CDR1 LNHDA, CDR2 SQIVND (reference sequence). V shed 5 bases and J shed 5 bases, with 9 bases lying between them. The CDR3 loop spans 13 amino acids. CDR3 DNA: TGTGCCAGTAGTTACGGCGGGAATGAAAAACTGTTTTTT. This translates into CASSYGGNEKLFF.

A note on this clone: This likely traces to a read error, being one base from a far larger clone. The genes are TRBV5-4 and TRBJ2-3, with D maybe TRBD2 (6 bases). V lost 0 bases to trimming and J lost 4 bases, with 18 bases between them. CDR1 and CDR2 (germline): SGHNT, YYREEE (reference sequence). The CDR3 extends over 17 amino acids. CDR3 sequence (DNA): TGTGCCAGCAGCTTGGCTCGAACGGGAGCGTGGGCAGATACGCAGTATTTT. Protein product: CASSLARTGAWADTQYF.

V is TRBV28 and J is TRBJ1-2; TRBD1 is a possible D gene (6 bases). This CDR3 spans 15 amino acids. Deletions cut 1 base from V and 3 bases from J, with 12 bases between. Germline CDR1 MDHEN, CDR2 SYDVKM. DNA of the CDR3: TGTGCCAGCAGTTTATTTGGGGGGCGCGACTATGGCTACACCTTC. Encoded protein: CASSLFGGRDYGYTF.

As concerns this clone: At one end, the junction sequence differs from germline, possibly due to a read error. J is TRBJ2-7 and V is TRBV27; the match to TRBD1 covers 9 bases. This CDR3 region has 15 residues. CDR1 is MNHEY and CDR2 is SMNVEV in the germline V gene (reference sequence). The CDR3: CASSLSTGGSYEQYF. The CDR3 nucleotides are TGTGCCAGCAGTCTATCGACAGGGGGCTCCTACGAGCAGTACTTC.

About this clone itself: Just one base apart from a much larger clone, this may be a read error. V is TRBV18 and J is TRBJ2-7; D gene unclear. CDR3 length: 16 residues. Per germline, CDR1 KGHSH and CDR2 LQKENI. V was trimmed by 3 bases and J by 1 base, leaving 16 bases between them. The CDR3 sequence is CASSPTRNKVSYEQYF. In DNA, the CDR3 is TGTGCCAGCTCACCGACGCGGAATAAAGTATCCTACGAGCAGTACTTC.

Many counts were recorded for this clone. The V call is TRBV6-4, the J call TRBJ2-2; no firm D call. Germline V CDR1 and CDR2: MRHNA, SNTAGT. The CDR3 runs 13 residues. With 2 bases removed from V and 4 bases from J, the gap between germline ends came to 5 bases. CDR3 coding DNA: TGTGCCAGCAGTGACAGGGCCACCGGGGAGCTGTTTTTT. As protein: CASSDRATGELFF.

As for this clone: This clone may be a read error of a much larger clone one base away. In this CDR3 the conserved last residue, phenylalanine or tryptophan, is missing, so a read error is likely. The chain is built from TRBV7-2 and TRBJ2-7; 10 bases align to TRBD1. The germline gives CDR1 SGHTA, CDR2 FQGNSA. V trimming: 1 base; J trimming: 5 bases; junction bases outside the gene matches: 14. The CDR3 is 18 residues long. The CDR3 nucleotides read TGTGCCAGCAGCTTAGGAGCTACTGAAGGGACAGGGGTTAACGAGCAGTACCTC. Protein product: CASSLGATEGTGVNEQYL.

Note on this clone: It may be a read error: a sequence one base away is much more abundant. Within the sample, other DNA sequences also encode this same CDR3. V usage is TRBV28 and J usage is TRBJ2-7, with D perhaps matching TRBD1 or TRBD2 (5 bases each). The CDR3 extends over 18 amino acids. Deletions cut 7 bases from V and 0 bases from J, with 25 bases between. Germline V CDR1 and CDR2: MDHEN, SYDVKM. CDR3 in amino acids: CASTQVGVRTESSYEQYF. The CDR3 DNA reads TGTGCCAGCACCCAAGTGGGGGTGAGAACAGAAAGCTCCTACGAGCAGTACTTC.

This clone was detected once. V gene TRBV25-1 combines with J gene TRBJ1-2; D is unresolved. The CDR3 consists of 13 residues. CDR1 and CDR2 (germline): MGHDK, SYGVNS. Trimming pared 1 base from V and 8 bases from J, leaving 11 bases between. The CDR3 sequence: CASSESLGQGYTF. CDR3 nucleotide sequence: TGTGCCAGCAGTGAATCCCTAGGGCAGGGCTACACCTTC.

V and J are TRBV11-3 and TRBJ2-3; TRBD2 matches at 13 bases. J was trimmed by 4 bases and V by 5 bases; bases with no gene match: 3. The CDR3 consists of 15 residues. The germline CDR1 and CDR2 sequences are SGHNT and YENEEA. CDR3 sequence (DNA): TGTGCCAGCAGCCGGGGACTAGCGGGACCAGATACGCAGTATTTT. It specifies CASSRGLAGPDTQYF.

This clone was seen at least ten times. CDR3 in DNA: TGTGCCACCAGGACTAGCGGGAGAAATGAGCAGTTCTTC. Its protein product is CATRTSGRNEQFF. The J gene is TRBJ2-1, the V gene TRBV19; 13 nucleotides align to TRBD2. Trimming took 10 bases from V and 7 from J; bases not matched to a gene: 4. CDR1 and CDR2 from the germline V gene are LNHDA and SQIVND (reference sequence). The CDR3 totals 13 residues.

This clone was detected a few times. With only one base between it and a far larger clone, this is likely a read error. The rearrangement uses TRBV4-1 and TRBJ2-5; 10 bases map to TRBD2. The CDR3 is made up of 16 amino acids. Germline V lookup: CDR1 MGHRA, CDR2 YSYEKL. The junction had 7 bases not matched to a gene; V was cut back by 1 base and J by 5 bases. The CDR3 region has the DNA TGCGCCAGCAGCCAAGGGGCTAGCGGGAGAATGGAGACCCAGTACTTC. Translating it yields CASSQGASGRMETQYF.

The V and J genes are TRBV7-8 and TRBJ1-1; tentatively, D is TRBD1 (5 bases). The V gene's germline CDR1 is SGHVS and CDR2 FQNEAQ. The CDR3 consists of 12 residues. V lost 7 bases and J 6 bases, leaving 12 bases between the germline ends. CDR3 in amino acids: CASTPVGAEAFF. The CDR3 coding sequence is TGTGCCAGCACCCCGGTGGGGGCTGAAGCTTTCTTT.

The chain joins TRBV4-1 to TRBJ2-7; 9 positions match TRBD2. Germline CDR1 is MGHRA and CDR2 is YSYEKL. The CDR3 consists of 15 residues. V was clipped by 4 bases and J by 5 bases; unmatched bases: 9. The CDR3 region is CASSRASGTKDEQYF. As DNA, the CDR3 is TGCGCCAGCAGCCGGGCTAGCGGGACTAAGGACGAGCAGTACTTC.

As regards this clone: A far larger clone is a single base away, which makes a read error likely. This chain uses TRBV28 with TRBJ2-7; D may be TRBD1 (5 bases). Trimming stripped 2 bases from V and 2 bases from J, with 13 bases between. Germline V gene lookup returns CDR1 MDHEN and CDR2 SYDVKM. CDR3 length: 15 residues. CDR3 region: CASSLGAALAYEQYF. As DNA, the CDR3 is TGTGCCAGCAGTTTAGGGGCAGCCCTAGCCTACGAGCAGTACTTC.

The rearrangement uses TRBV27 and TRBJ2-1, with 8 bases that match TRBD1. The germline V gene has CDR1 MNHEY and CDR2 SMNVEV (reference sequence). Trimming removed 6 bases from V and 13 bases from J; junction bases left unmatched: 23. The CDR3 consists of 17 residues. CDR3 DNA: TGTGCCAGCAGCTTTCTGTCCGGGACAGGCGACGTGAACCCCCAGTTCTTC. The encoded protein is CASSFLSGTGDVNPQFF.

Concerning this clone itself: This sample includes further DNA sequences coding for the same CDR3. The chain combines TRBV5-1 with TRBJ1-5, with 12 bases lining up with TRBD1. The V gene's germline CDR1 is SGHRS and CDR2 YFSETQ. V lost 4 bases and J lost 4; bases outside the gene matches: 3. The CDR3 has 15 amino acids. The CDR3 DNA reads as TGCGCCAGCAGCCCGGGACAGGGGGCTAATCAGCCCCAGCATTTT. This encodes CASSPGQGANQPQHF. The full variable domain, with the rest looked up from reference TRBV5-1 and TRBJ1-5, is KAGVTQTPRYLIKTRGQQVTLSCSPISGHRSVSWYQQTPGQGLQFLFEYFSETQRNKGNFPGRFSGRQFSNSRSEMNVSTLELGDSALYLCASSPGQGANQPQHFGDGTRLSIL.